The sequence of this T cell receptor beta chain was determined in a study of CD4 T cells in relation to SARS-CoV-2 and coronaviruses. Points on this clone: Its antigen remains unidentified.

The CDR3 has 16 amino acids. Germline V gene data show CDR1 as KGHDR and CDR2 as SFDVKD. Deletions cut 5 bases from V and 9 bases from J, with 22 bases between. The unexposed donors gave CD4+ T cells in about 2010-2019, prior to COVID-19. Study conclusions and caveats: Each donor contributed either pre-pandemic or post-infection samples, not both. No crossreactivity against non-spike viral proteins was tested here.

The data were produced by immunoSEQ multiplex PCR, yet TCRdb's version contains in-frame clones alone and is incomplete. The sample comprises about 68,000 clones, 85% to 95% of which are singletons, and approximately 0.21% rests with the top ten. This TCR came from a human donor in good health. The genes are TRBV24-1 and TRBJ2-1; D is ambiguous. Sequences were obtained from naive CD4+ T cells from PBMCs. Stated subset: naive CD4+ T cells isolated by negative enrichment. The CDR3 loop reads CATSARRSRGRSEQFF. CDR3 nucleotides: TGTGCCACCAGTGCACGCAGGTCCCGAGGCCGTAGTGAGCAGTTCTTC.